This entry concerns a single T cell receptor beta chain. Antigen specificity is unknown. The record originates from a study of cytomegalovirus exposure and HLA in healthy donors. Broader study findings: The authors later linked a missense DCLRE1C variant to TCR beta V- and J-gene trimming. The investigators catalogued 150 or so TCR beta chains as cytomegalovirus-associated.

CDR1 and CDR2 from the germline V gene are LNHDA and SQIVND (reference sequence). The length of the CDR3 is 14 residues. Trimming took 3 bases from V and 7 from J, leaving 13 bases between them. PCR was performed using 60 Vbeta and 13 Jbeta primers. The assay was immunoSEQ multiplex PCR, and TCRdb's table has in-frame clones only and misses some. The sample yields fewer than 80,000 clones, about 80% seen once. The gene calls are TRBV19 and TRBJ1-5; no firm D call. This TCR was sampled from a man younger than 45 in good health and CMV-seronegative. Sequencing was carried out using PBMCs. CDR3 nucleotides: TGTGCCAGTAGTATCGGGAAGGTGGGACAGCCCCAGCATTTT. Its translation is CASSIGKVGQPQHF.